Each of the 21 T cell receptor beta chains below was sequenced from the same sample in a study of blood T cell repertoires in COVID-19. The assay was immunoSEQ multiplex PCR, and TCRdb's table has in-frame clones only and misses some. The sample has roughly 250,000 clones, around 89% seen once. Material for sequencing was PBMCs or T cells enriched from blood (not recorded which). The receptors come from a man between 40 and 49 years old who had recovered from COVID-19.

The rearrangement links TRBV29-1 to TRBJ1-2; D is possibly TRBD1 (5 bases). The V gene's germline CDR1 is SQVTM and CDR2 ANQGSEA. Trimming removed 8 bases from V and 5 bases from J, with 12 bases in between. The CDR3 is 11 amino acids. CDR3 in amino acids: CSSTALYGYTF. The DNA for the CDR3 is TGCAGCTCGACAGCGCTTTATGGCTACACCTTC. The variable domain in full, with the rest retrieved from reference TRBV29-1 and TRBJ1-2, is SAVISQKPSRDICQRGTSLTIQCQVDSQVTMMFWYRQQPGQSLTLIATANQGSEATYESGFVIDKFPISRPNLTFSTLTVSNMSPEDSSIYLCSSTALYGYTFGSGTRLTVV.

This rearrangement joins TRBV7-2 to TRBJ2-7, with D maybe TRBD2 (5 bases). This CDR3 has 12 residues. The germline V and J ends were trimmed by 5 bases and 7 bases, with 12 bases remaining between them. Germline assignment: CDR1 SGHTA and CDR2 FQGNSA. CDR3 amino acids: CASSQRRGEQYF. For the CDR3, the DNA is TGTGCCAGCAGCCAGCGGAGAGGTGAGCAGTACTTC.

The chain couples TRBV4-3 to TRBJ2-7; D might be TRBD1 (6 bases). Between the trimmed V and J ends, which lost 1 base and 2 bases, there was a span of 12 bases. This CDR3 is built from 15 residues. The V gene's germline CDR1 is LGHNA and CDR2 YSLEER. The CDR3 region is CASSQVQGWAYEQYF. The DNA of the CDR3 is TGCGCCAGCAGCCAAGTCCAGGGGTGGGCCTACGAGCAGTACTTC.

The gene calls are TRBV6-1 and TRBJ2-5; D perhaps matches TRBD1 (6 bases). Germline V CDR1 and CDR2: MNHNS, SASEGT. This CDR3 is 19 amino acids long. The V gene lost 1 base and the J gene lost 4 bases, with 25 bases spanning the gap. CDR3 sequence: CASSEGAGVGIVEGETQYF. CDR3 bases: TGTGCCAGCAGTGAAGGAGCAGGGGTCGGAATCGTGGAAGGAGAGACCCAGTACTTC.

The J gene is TRBJ1-1, the V gene TRBV19; TRBD1 is a possible D gene (6 bases). V lost 3 bases and J lost 3, with 11 bases in between. Germline CDR1 and CDR2: LNHDA and SQIVND (reference sequence). This CDR3 comprises 14 residues. CDR3 amino acids: CASSMRGGHTEAFF. CDR3 coding DNA: TGTGCCAGTAGTATGCGAGGGGGTCACACTGAAGCTTTCTTT.

The chain uses TRBV11-2 and TRBJ2-5; 12 bases align to TRBD1. V shed 3 bases, J shed 5 bases, and the junction held 4 bases outside the gene matches. This CDR3 contains 15 residues. CDR1 and CDR2 from the germline V gene are SGHAT and FQNNGV. Here the CDR3 DNA reads TGTGCCAGCAGCTTGGGACAGGGGGCATGGGAGACCCAGTACTTC. Residues: CASSLGQGAWETQYF.

This chain connects TRBV10-3 to TRBJ2-7; TRBD1 matches 8 bases. The CDR3 is 15 residues long. The V segment lost 6 bases and the J segment 0 bases; nucleotides outside the gene matches: 7. Germline assignment: CDR1 ENHRY and CDR2 SYGVKD. The CDR3 sequence is CAIRPETGDSYEQYF. The CDR3 coding sequence is TGTGCCATCAGGCCAGAGACAGGGGACTCCTACGAGCAGTACTTC.

The chain has TRBV7-9 and TRBJ2-3, with D possibly TRBD2 on 6 matching bases. Per the germline V gene, CDR1 is SEHNR and CDR2 is FQNEAQ (reference sequence). The CDR3 has 18 residues. V lost 6 bases, J lost 4 bases, and 26 bases lay in between. Written as DNA, the CDR3 is TGTGCCAGCAGTCGATACCGAGGTGGTGGCGGGACCCCAGATACGCAGTATTTT. Amino acid sequence: CASSRYRGGGGTPDTQYF.

This chain joins TRBV5-6 and TRBJ2-2; D ambiguous. Trimming removed 4 bases at V and 2 bases at J, with 6 bases between. Germline V gene data show CDR1 as SGHDT and CDR2 as YYEEEE. This CDR3 is 13 amino acids long. The CDR3 sequence is CASSTDNTGELFF. The CDR3 DNA is TGTGCCAGCAGCACAGATAACACCGGGGAGCTGTTTTTT.

The chain joins TRBV30 to TRBJ1-6; weak D call: TRBD1 (6 bases). Germline loops: CDR1 GTSNPN, CDR2 SVGIG (reference sequence). V was shortened by 8 bases and J by 9 bases, with 14 bases between the two germline ends. The CDR3 consists of 12 residues. CDR3: CARGQTGSPLHF. Written as DNA, the CDR3 is TGTGCCAGGGGACAAACGGGTTCACCCCTCCACTTT.

The rearrangement links TRBV30 to TRBJ1-2; TRBD1 matches 7 bases. V gave up 1 base and J gave up 4 bases; unmatched junction bases: 6. The CDR3 consists of 14 residues. Germline CDR1 and CDR2: GTSNPN and SVGIG (reference sequence). In nucleotides, the CDR3 is TGTGCCTGGAGTGACTACAGGGGCGGCTATGGCTACACCTTC. This sequence encodes CAWSDYRGGYGYTF.

The chain has TRBV12-5 and TRBJ2-1, with 12 bases identical to TRBD2. This CDR3 is 14 amino acids long. Germline V gene sequence: CDR1 LGHNT, CDR2 FRNRAP. The J segment lost 7 bases and the V segment lost 5 bases, leaving 3 bases of the junction unmatched. CDR3 bases: TGTGCTAGTGGTCTTGGGACTAGCGGGAATGAGCAGTTCTTC. It encodes CASGLGTSGNEQFF.

This chain links TRBV27 with TRBJ1-1; TRBD1 aligns across 10 bases. The CDR3 is 16 amino acids. V was clipped by 5 bases and J by 0 bases; unmatched bases: 6. Germline values: CDR1 MNHEY, CDR2 SMNVEV (reference sequence). The CDR3 sequence is CASSPGQGPMNTEAFF. CDR3 bases: TGTGCCAGCAGTCCGGGACAGGGGCCCATGAACACTGAAGCTTTCTTT.

The V and J genes are TRBV11-2 and TRBJ2-3, with 13 bases that match TRBD2. Germline V gene data show CDR1 as SGHAT and CDR2 as FQNNGV. The CDR3 has 14 residues. The V gene end was trimmed by 6 bases and the J gene end by 6 bases; junction bases not matched to a gene: 3. CDR3 nucleotides: TGTGCCAGCAGGGGACTAGCGGGGAGGGATACGCAGTATTTT. Amino acid sequence: CASRGLAGRDTQYF.

The chain has TRBV7-9 and TRBJ1-1, with a possible D match to TRBD1 (5 bases). CDR1 SEHNR and CDR2 FQNEAQ come from the germline V gene (reference sequence). The CDR3 contains 13 residues. Trimming cost V 5 bases and J 7 bases, with 14 bases left between them. The CDR3 sequence is CASSLGTGVEAFF. The CDR3 coding sequence is TGTGCCAGCAGCCTAGGGACGGGGGTTGAAGCTTTCTTT.

This clone appeared a few times. This chain joins TRBV2 and TRBJ2-7, with 10 positions matching TRBD1. Germline-derived CDR1 and CDR2 are SNHLY and FYNNEI. V was pared by 11 bases and J by 4 bases, with 11 bases of the junction left unmatched. The CDR3 spans 14 residues. The CDR3 region has the DNA TGTGCCGGTAACGCACGGGACAGGGGTTACGAGCAGTACTTC. This codes for CAGNARDRGYEQYF.

The chain recombines TRBV15 with TRBJ2-5; D possibly corresponds to TRBD1 (5 bases). The CDR3 extends over 17 amino acids. Germline CDR1 reads LNHNV; CDR2 reads YYDKDF (reference sequence). Trimming took 1 base from V and 2 from J, leaving 17 bases between them. The chain's CDR3 is CATSRGGARRWQETQYF. CDR3 in DNA: TGTGCCACCAGCAGAGGTGGGGCTCGTAGGTGGCAAGAGACCCAGTACTTC.

The rearrangement links TRBV7-9 to TRBJ1-1; D might be TRBD1 (5 bases). Germline assignment: CDR1 SEHNR and CDR2 FQNEAQ (reference sequence). Trimming stripped 0 bases from V and 5 bases from J, with 7 bases between. CDR3 length: 13 residues. The CDR3 region has the DNA TGTGCCAGCAGCTTAGCTACAGGAACTGAAGCTTTCTTT. It specifies CASSLATGTEAFF.

The V gene is TRBV25-1, the J gene TRBJ2-3; TRBD2 is a possible D gene (6 bases). Germline CDR1 is MGHDK and CDR2 is SYGVNS. This CDR3 region has 15 residues. Trimming cost V 3 bases and J 2 bases, with 12 bases left between them. The chain's CDR3 is CASSDREVFTDTQYF. The CDR3 nucleotides are TGTGCCAGCAGTGACAGGGAGGTGTTCACAGATACGCAGTATTTT.

The chain is built from TRBV5-3 and TRBJ2-7; TRBD2 aligns across 10 bases. TRBV5-3 qualifies as an ORF whose function is uncertain. The CDR3 sequence is 14 residues long. V lost 0 bases, J lost 9 bases, and 6 bases stayed unmatched. The CDR3 DNA sequence: TGTGCCAGAAGCTTGGTGCTAGCGGGAGTAGTGCAGTACTTC. As protein: CARSLVLAGVVQYF.

The chain carries TRBV18 and TRBJ1-2; maybe TRBD1 (5 bases). In germline, CDR1 is KGHSH, CDR2 LQKENI. This CDR3 spans 17 amino acids. Trimming stripped 4 bases from V and 6 bases from J, with 24 bases between. CDR3 sequence (DNA): TGTGCCAGCTCACTTAGAAGGGGCTCGACCGGATGGAATGGCTACACCTTC. Its translation is CASSLRRGSTGWNGYTF.